This T cell receptor beta chain was observed in a study of identical twins. Trimming shortened V by 5 bases and J by 4 bases, and 14 bases separated the two germline ends. Germline V CDR1 and CDR2: SEHNR, FQNEAQ (reference sequence). This CDR3 has 14 amino acids. This clonotype showed up many times. TCRdb processed the 5' RACE reads anew with MiXCR; each CDR3 protein has one entry. The table has some 250,000 distinct CDR3 sequences, 6% to 7% seen once; the top ten hold roughly 15%. The data were also submitted as part of a second study, on T cells expressing NK-cell markers.

The chain employs TRBV7-9 and TRBJ1-1; no definite D call. Sequencing was performed on CD8+ T cells sorted from blood. The TCR sequence derives from a woman between 18 and 29 years old in good health. This chain's CDR3 is CASSPRGRATEAFF. The CDR3 DNA reads as TGTGCCAGCAGCCCCAGAGGGAGGGCCACTGAAGCTTTCTTT.